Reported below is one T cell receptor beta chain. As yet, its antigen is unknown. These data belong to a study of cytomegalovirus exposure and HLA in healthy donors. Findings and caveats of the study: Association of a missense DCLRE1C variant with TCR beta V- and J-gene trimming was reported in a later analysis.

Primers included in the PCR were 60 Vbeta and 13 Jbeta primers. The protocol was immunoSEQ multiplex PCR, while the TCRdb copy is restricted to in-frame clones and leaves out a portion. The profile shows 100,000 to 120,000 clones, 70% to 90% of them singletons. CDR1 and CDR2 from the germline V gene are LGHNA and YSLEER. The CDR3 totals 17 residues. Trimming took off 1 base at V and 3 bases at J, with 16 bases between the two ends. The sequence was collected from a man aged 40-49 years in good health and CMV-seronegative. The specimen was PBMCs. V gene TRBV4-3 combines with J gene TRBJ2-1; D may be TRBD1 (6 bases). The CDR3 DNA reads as TGCGCCAGCAGCCAAGCCCCCAACAGGGCCCACTACAATGAGCAGTTCTTC. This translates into CASSQAPNRAHYNEQFF.